The source of this T cell receptor (beta chain) is a study of response to subunit inactivated influenza vaccine. Comments on this clonotype: Its antigen remains unidentified.

The length of the CDR3 is 16 residues. V shed 3 bases and J shed 3 bases, with 15 bases lying between them. Looked up from germline, CDR1 is MDHEN and CDR2 is SYDVKM. Study results and caveats: Authors suggested that a seasonal influenza vaccination recruits few new T cells each time.

TCRdb independently ran MiXCR on the RT-PCR reads; one entry per CDR3 protein. The sample includes under 850,000 distinct CDR3 sequences, about a fifth of them seen just once. The material was PBMCs from blood, obtained roughly 5 days after vaccination. The TCR comes from a man in his fifties or sixties who received an inactivated influenza vaccine. The V gene is TRBV28, the J gene TRBJ2-1; D gene unclear. The CDR3: CASSFELSFDYNEQFF. CDR3 nucleotide sequence: TGTGCCAGCAGTTTCGAACTTTCGTTTGACTACAATGAGCAGTTCTTC.